This is a list of T cell receptor beta chains from one sample in a study of T cells in Graves' hyperthyroidism and ophthalmopathy. One entry per CDR3 protein, called by TCRdb with MiXCR from the multiplex PCR reads. The sample records about 640,000 distinct CDR3 sequences, nearly 45% being singletons. Sequenced: peripheral blood or thyroid tissue (not recorded which). These receptor sequences come from an adult man with Graves' disease, either hyperthyroidism or ophthalmopathy (not recorded which). CDR3s include the opening cysteine and the closing phenylalanine or tryptophan. D genes are given only for firm matches. The listing skips clone size in some rows; elsewhere it reads once, few, many or a size class.

abundance	d_gene	j_gene	v_gene	CDR3aa	CDR3nt
-	-	TRBJ1-1	TRBV18	CASSALLSTEAFF	TGTGCCAGCTCAGCTCTCCTGTCTACTGAAGCTTTCTTT
few	TRBD1	TRBJ1-5	TRBV10-3	CATGQGANQPQHF	TGTGCCACAGGACAGGGGGCGAATCAGCCCCAGCATTTT
many	TRBD1	TRBJ2-7	TRBV7-9	CASSYRDRGRDEQYF	TGTGCCAGCAGCTACCGGGACAGGGGGCGGGACGAGCAGTACTTC
-	-	TRBJ1-4	TRBV2	CASRKGEVANEKLFF	TGTGCCAGCAGGAAAGGGGAGGTGGCTAATGAAAAACTGTTTTTT
-	TRBD1	TRBJ1-1	TRBV2	CASSLPGGSPEAFF	TGTGCCAGCAGTTTGCCAGGGGGTAGTCCTGAAGCTTTCTTT
many	-	TRBJ2-7	TRBV7-8	CASSLGQVYEQYF	TGTGCCAGCAGCTTGGGCCAAGTTTACGAGCAGTACTTC
-	-	TRBJ2-5	TRBV25-1	CASKQLQETQYF	TGTGCCAGCAAACAGCTCCAAGAGACCCAGTACTTC
-	TRBD2	TRBJ2-5	TRBV20-1	CSAYRKRGAPQETQYF	TGCAGTGCTTACCGCAAGCGGGGGGCTCCTCAAGAGACCCAGTACTTC
-	-	TRBJ1-5	TRBV6-1	CASSESWGPQHF	TGTGCCAGCAGTGAGAGCTGGGGTCCCCAGCATTTT
many	TRBD2	TRBJ2-5	TRBV15	CATSREGFQETQYF	TGTGCCACCAGCCGGGAGGGCTTCCAAGAGACCCAGTACTTC
-	-	TRBJ1-1	TRBV29-1	CSVRQRETGLTEAFF	TGCAGCGTGCGCCAACGGGAAACAGGGCTCACTGAAGCTTTCTTT
once	-	TRBJ2-2	TRBV2	CASRPQGSGELFF	TGTGCCAGCAGACCACAGGGCTCCGGGGAGCTGTTTTTT
-	-	TRBJ1-2	TRBV7-2	CASSQSTLRYGYTF	TGTGCCAGCAGCCAATCGACACTCCGCTATGGCTACACCTTC
-	TRBD2	TRBJ2-5	TRBV15	CATSRTAGGLETQYF	TGTGCCACCAGCAGGACAGCGGGGGGGCTCGAGACCCAGTACTTC
-	-	TRBJ1-5	TRBV6-6	CASKGDGLQPQHF	TGTGCCAGCAAGGGTGACGGTTTGCAGCCCCAGCATTTT
once	-	TRBJ1-4	TRBV5-5	CASNQEWTVWEKLFF	TGTGCCAGCAACCAAGAATGGACCGTGTGGGAAAAACTGTTTTTT
few	TRBD2	TRBJ2-7	TRBV10-2	CASSYGTSGEYEQYF	TGTGCCAGCAGTTACGGGACTAGCGGGGAATACGAGCAGTACTTC
-	-	TRBJ2-5	TRBV7-2	CASSQEVTGGPQETQYF	TGTGCCAGCAGCCAAGAGGTCACGGGGGGCCCTCAAGAGACCCAGTACTTC
once	-	TRBJ2-5	TRBV15	CATSSLGPQETQYF	TGTGCCACCAGCAGCTTAGGGCCTCAAGAGACCCAGTACTTC
many	TRBD1	TRBJ2-7	TRBV7-9	CASSLGGTAYEQYF	TGTGCCAGCAGCTTAGGTGGGACAGCCTACGAGCAGTACTTC
few	-	TRBJ1-6	TRBV7-8	CASSPGQLYNSPLHF	TGTGCCAGCAGCCCCGGACAGCTGTATAATTCACCCCTCCACTTT
many	TRBD1	TRBJ1-6	TRBV19	CASSTTGTGDSPLHF	TGTGCCAGTAGTACAACCGGGACAGGGGATTCACCCCTCCACTTT
once	-	TRBJ1-4	TRBV25-1	CASKGWGRNEKLFF	TGTGCCAGCAAGGGTTGGGGGCGAAATGAAAAACTGTTTTTT
many	-	TRBJ1-1	TRBV29-1	CSVVFSKNTEAFF	TGCAGCGTTGTATTTTCCAAAAACACTGAAGCTTTCTTT
-	TRBD1	TRBJ2-6	TRBV5-4	CASSLSKGAYVLTF	TGTGCCAGCAGCTTGTCGAAGGGGGCCTACGTCCTGACTTTC
-	TRBD1	TRBJ2-7	TRBV3-1	CASSQAGGEYEQYF	TGTGCCAGCAGCCAAGCAGGGGGCGAATACGAGCAGTACTTC
many	TRBD1	TRBJ1-2	TRBV6-1	CASRRGQGNYGYTF	TGTGCCAGCAGGAGGGGACAGGGCAACTATGGCTACACCTTC
-	-	TRBJ1-4	TRBV10-3	CAISESGENEKLFF	TGTGCCATCAGTGAGTCAGGGGAGAATGAAAAACTGTTTTTT
-	-	TRBJ1-4	TRBV7-8	CASSLALGYEKLFF	TGTGCCAGCAGCTTAGCCTTGGGATATGAAAAACTGTTTTTT
few	-	TRBJ1-2	TRBV20-1	CSAREDRFYTF	TGCAGTGCTAGAGAGGACAGATTCTACACCTTC
many	TRBD1	TRBJ2-2	TRBV15	CATSSSQGARFTGELFF	TGTGCCACCAGCAGTTCACAGGGGGCCAGGTTCACCGGGGAGCTGTTTTTT
-	TRBD2	TRBJ2-7	TRBV2	CASSYLASGSWGYEQYF	TGTGCCAGCAGTTACTTGGCTAGCGGGAGCTGGGGCTACGAGCAGTACTTC
many	TRBD1	TRBJ1-2	TRBV19	CASRHGTGVNYGYTF	TGTGCCAGTAGGCATGGGACAGGGGTTAACTATGGCTACACCTTC